The 11 T cell receptor beta chains in this list originate from one sample, sequenced in a study of blood T cell repertoires in COVID-19. This table comes from immunoSEQ multiplex PCR, and its TCRdb copy is limited to in-frame clones, with some not included. The data show approximately 200,000 clones, 84% seen once. Sample: PBMCs or T cells enriched from blood (not recorded which). Receptors were obtained from a man aged 35 to 55 who had recovered from COVID-19.

The rearrangement uses TRBV11-2 and TRBJ2-1; TRBD1 matches at 8 bases. Germline V gives CDR1 SGHAT, CDR2 FQNNGV. This CDR3 is 15 amino acids long. V shed 5 bases, J shed 7 bases, and the junction held 10 bases outside the gene matches. The CDR3 region has the DNA TGTGCCAGCAGCCCGCGGACAGGGTTGAGGAATGAGCAGTTCTTC. Residues: CASSPRTGLRNEQFF.

This rearrangement joins TRBV24-1 to TRBJ2-2, with 7 bases matching TRBD1. The CDR3 extends over 15 amino acids. After removal of 4 bases from V and 6 bases from J, the junction contained 7 bases not matched to a gene. Germline V CDR1 and CDR2: KGHDR, SFDVKD. CDR3 protein: CATSDPGQVPGELFF. The CDR3 DNA reads TGTGCCACCAGTGACCCCGGACAGGTACCCGGGGAGCTGTTTTTT.

V is TRBV3-1 (or the pseudogene TRBV3-2) and J is TRBJ2-3; 9 positions agree with TRBD2. Germline CDR1 is LGHDT and CDR2 is YNNKEL (reference sequence). Trimming removed 2 bases from V and 5 bases from J; junction bases left unmatched: 2. The CDR3 length is 14 residues. This chain's CDR3 is CASSQLAGLDTQYF. CDR3 in DNA: TGTGCCAGCAGCCAACTAGCGGGGCTAGATACGCAGTATTTT.

V usage is TRBV2 and J usage is TRBJ1-1; no definite D call. The length of the CDR3 is 11 residues. Germline CDR1 and CDR2: SNHLY and FYNNEI. V lost 6 bases and J lost 6, with 8 bases in between. The CDR3 is CASRWQSEAFF. Written as DNA, the CDR3 is TGTGCCAGCAGGTGGCAATCTGAAGCTTTCTTT.

V and J are TRBV9 and TRBJ1-2, with unresolved D. With 4 bases removed from V and 3 bases from J, the gap between germline ends came to 10 bases. The germline CDR1 and CDR2 sequences are SGDLS and YYNGEE. The CDR3 spans 13 residues. The CDR3 DNA reads as TGTGCCAGCAGCCCGACACAATACTATGGCTACACCTTC. It encodes CASSPTQYYGYTF.

The chain has TRBV2 and TRBJ1-2, with D perhaps TRBD1 (5 bases). Germline V gene sequence: CDR1 SNHLY, CDR2 FYNNEI. V was clipped by 5 bases and J by 4 bases, with 11 bases between them. CDR3 length: 13 amino acids. In DNA form, the CDR3 reads TGTGCCAGCAGTATAGACAGCGTCTATGGCTACACCTTC. This encodes CASSIDSVYGYTF.

The V and J genes are TRBV19 and TRBJ1-2; TRBD1 is a possible D gene (5 bases). Germline loops: CDR1 LNHDA, CDR2 SQIVND (reference sequence). Trimming pared 7 bases from V and 4 bases from J, leaving 10 bases between. The CDR3 has 12 amino acids. CDR3 residues: CASTGYGYGYTF. The CDR3 nucleotides read TGTGCCAGTACAGGGTACGGCTATGGCTACACCTTC.

The V gene is TRBV5-4, the J gene TRBJ1-2; D gene unclear. Trimming took off 0 bases at V and 8 bases at J, with 14 bases between the two ends. This CDR3 has 14 residues. Germline assignment: CDR1 SGHNT and CDR2 YYREEE (reference sequence). This CDR3 is CASSLAEGSWGYTF. For the CDR3, the DNA is TGTGCCAGCAGCTTGGCTGAGGGAAGCTGGGGCTACACCTTC.

With respect to this clone: A read error may produce the germline difference seen at one junction end. This chain links TRBV13 with TRBJ2-7; 7 bases line up with TRBD2. CDR1 is PRHDT and CDR2 is FYEKMQ in the germline V gene (reference sequence). The CDR3 runs to 13 residues. The CDR3 DNA sequence: TGTGCCAGCAAGGGAGGGAGCTCCCACGAGCAGTACTTC. Translated, it gives CASKGGSSHEQYF.

The V and J genes are TRBV27 and TRBJ2-1; D uncertain. Per germline, CDR1 MNHEY and CDR2 SMNVEV (reference sequence). V shed 5 bases and J shed 10 bases, with 18 bases lying between them. The CDR3 has 14 amino acids. CDR3 amino acids: CASSDSLGVREQFF. CDR3 sequence (DNA): TGTGCCAGCAGTGACTCCCTCGGAGTTCGGGAGCAGTTCTTC.

The chain employs TRBV4-1 and TRBJ2-1; TRBD2 aligns across 7 bases. Germline V gene lookup returns CDR1 MGHRA and CDR2 YSYEKL. The ends lost 4 bases at V and 5 bases at J; junction bases unmatched: 8. This CDR3 has 15 amino acids. The CDR3 bases are TGCGCCAGCAGCCGATCCGGGACTACCCACAATGAGCAGTTCTTC. Amino acids: CASSRSGTTHNEQFF.